Included here is one TCR beta chain sequence, with context. The antigen is undetermined. This entry belongs to a study of post-analysis software for immune sequencing data. Study results and limitations: Normalized Chao1 diversity was significantly lower in multiple sclerosis patients than in controls. Patients used about five TRBV segments, including TRBV5-6, TRBV5-1 and TRBV20-1, more often than controls.

TCR beta cDNA libraries included unique molecular identifiers. A single record per CDR3 protein comes from TCRdb applying MiXCR to the PCR reads. Among 750,000 to 950,000 distinct CDR3 sequences, approximately 53% were seen once, and the ten largest hold over 4%. Trimming left V 0 bases short and J 6 bases short, with 15 bases between. The length of the CDR3 is 15 residues. Germline values: CDR1 SGDLS, CDR2 YYNGEE. V gene TRBV9 combines with J gene TRBJ1-2; D unclear. The source of this sequence is a girl between 5 and 17 years old with multiple sclerosis. Sequences were obtained from blood. CDR3 sequence: CASSVEVLPNHGYTF. As DNA, the CDR3 is TGTGCCAGCAGCGTAGAGGTCCTGCCCAATCATGGCTACACCTTC.